These 22 T cell receptor beta chains came from one sample sequenced in a study of blood T cells in healthy people across ages (dated by TCRdb to the mid-2010s). Receptor amplification or capture employed 5' RACE. The second PCR ran for about 6 to 11 cycles and used a J-beta primer mix along with a sample-barcoded 5' primer. TCRdb reanalyzed the raw reads on its own, using fastp at Q25 for trimming and MiXCR for clone calling, and kept in-frame beta chains. Rows merge per CDR3 protein into single entries with the most common DNA and genes. In this sample the table shows 1.5 million to 2 million distinct CDR3 sequences, 35% to 50% of which occur a single time. Around 23% of the sample is held by the ten biggest clonotypes. The sample taken for sequencing was blood. Receptors originate from a human donor in good health.

The chain joins TRBV7-2 to TRBJ2-7, with 15 positions matching TRBD2. Unmatched junction bases numbered 6, after V lost 1 base and J lost 2 bases. This CDR3 contains 18 residues. Germline V CDR1 and CDR2: SGHTA, FQGNSA. The CDR3 nucleotides read TGTGCCAGCAGCTTAGTGGGACTAGCGGGGGGAAAAACCTACGAGCAGTACTTC. It translates to CASSLVGLAGGKTYEQYF.

This rearrangement joins TRBV7-9 to TRBJ2-4; TRBD1 is a possible D gene (6 bases). This CDR3 spans 14 amino acids. With 4 bases removed from V and 13 bases from J, the gap between germline ends came to 20 bases. Germline V gene lookup returns CDR1 SEHNR and CDR2 FQNEAQ (reference sequence). CDR3 sequence (DNA): TGTGCCAGCAGCTCCACAGGGTCGACCTACAAGCAGTACTTC. Residues: CASSSTGSTYKQYF.

Only a few counts were recorded for this clonotype. The chain combines TRBV7-9 with TRBJ1-2, with a possible D match to TRBD1 (6 bases). The CDR3 runs to 15 residues. CDR1 SEHNR and CDR2 FQNEAQ come from the germline V gene (reference sequence). Deletions cut 1 base from V and 6 bases from J, with 15 bases between. CDR3 in DNA: TGTGCCAGCAGCTTAGACGGCGGAGGGGGGAATGGCTACACCTTC. Its protein product is CASSLDGGGGNGYTF.

V is TRBV7-2 and J is TRBJ2-5; D may be TRBD1 (5 bases). The CDR3 runs to 14 residues. With 5 bases removed from V and 5 bases from J, the gap between germline ends came to 15 bases. Germline V gives CDR1 SGHTA, CDR2 FQGNSA. CDR3 sequence (DNA): TGTGCCAGCAGCACCCAAGGGGTCCAGGAGACCCAGTACTTC. Protein product: CASSTQGVQETQYF.

This clonotype was observed at least ten times. The chain employs TRBV6-6 and TRBJ1-5; possibly TRBD1 for D (5 bases). Between the trimmed V and J ends, which lost 3 bases and 7 bases, there was a span of 10 bases. Germline CDR1 is MNHNY and CDR2 is SVGAGI (reference sequence). This CDR3 comprises 13 residues. CDR3 coding DNA: TGTGCCAGCAGTTATGGGGGTGGGCAGCCCCAGCATTTT. Protein product: CASSYGGGQPQHF.

The chain employs TRBV5-1 and TRBJ2-1, with D perhaps assigned TRBD1 or TRBD2 (5 bases each). The CDR3 is 15 residues long. Germline CDR1 reads SGHRS; CDR2 reads YFSETQ. Trimming removed 4 bases at V and 4 bases at J, with 15 bases between. CDR3 in amino acids: CASSPRDGSYNEQFF. CDR3 DNA sequence: TGCGCCAGCAGCCCCCGGGACGGCTCTTACAATGAGCAGTTCTTC. Full variable domain (remainder filled in from reference TRBV5-1 and TRBJ2-1): KAGVTQTPRYLIKTRGQQVTLSCSPISGHRSVSWYQQTPGQGLQFLFEYFSETQRNKGNFPGRFSGRQFSNSRSEMNVSTLELGDSALYLCASSPRDGSYNEQFFGPGTRLTVL.

The chain links TRBV20-1 to TRBJ2-5, with 13 bases aligning to TRBD2. The J call may be incorrect, as the DNA end agrees better with TRBJ2-7. The CDR3 spans 14 residues. Germline loops: CDR1 DFQATT, CDR2 SNEGSKA (reference sequence). Here the CDR3 reads CSAGTSGVTYEQYF. CDR3 sequence (DNA): TGCAGTGCAGGGACTAGCGGGGTAACCTACGAGCAGTACTTC.

The chain carries TRBV11-2 and TRBJ2-3, with D unclear. Trimming took off 1 base at V and 9 bases at J, with 17 bases between the two ends. CDR3 length: 15 residues. The germline gives CDR1 SGHAT, CDR2 FQNNGV. The CDR3 sequence: CASSLAAPRGSTQYF. Here the CDR3 DNA reads TGTGCCAGCAGCTTAGCGGCACCCCGCGGCTCAACGCAGTATTTT.

This clonotype showed up just a few times. This chain uses TRBV10-3 with TRBJ2-3, with 8 nucleotides matching TRBD2. Looked up from germline, CDR1 is ENHRY and CDR2 is SYGVKD. With V trimmed by 8 bases and J by 0 bases, 4 bases remained unmatched. The CDR3 sequence is 14 residues long. The CDR3 DNA is TGTGCCATCCATAGCGGGGTCAGCACAGATACGCAGTATTTT. Its protein is CAIHSGVSTDTQYF.

This clonotype turned up a few times. The genes are TRBV15 and TRBJ2-5; no clear D gene. The CDR3 is 15 amino acids. Looked up from germline, CDR1 is LNHNV and CDR2 is YYDKDF (reference sequence). Between the trimmed V and J ends, which lost 2 bases and 1 base, there was a span of 11 bases. CDR3 coding DNA: TGTGCCACCAGCAGACGAGAGGTGACCCAAGAGACCCAGTACTTC. Amino acids: CATSRREVTQETQYF.

This clonotype was detected a few times. V usage is TRBV4-1 and J usage is TRBJ2-1; D tentatively reads TRBD1 or TRBD2 (5 bases each). V was trimmed by 1 base and J by 9 bases, leaving 13 bases between them. The V gene's germline CDR1 is MGHRA and CDR2 YSYEKL. The length of the CDR3 is 14 residues. The CDR3 DNA reads as TGCGCCAGCAGCCAAGCGGGGCAGGTAATTGAGCAGTTCTTC. It specifies CASSQAGQVIEQFF.

V gene TRBV24-1 combines with J gene TRBJ2-1; D remains unclear. The V end was cut by 1 base, the J end by 8 bases, with 5 bases between. The length of the CDR3 is 12 residues. The germline V gene encodes CDR1 KGHDR and CDR2 SFDVKD. CDR3 region: CATSDLSDEQFF. For the CDR3, the DNA is TGTGCCACCAGTGATTTAAGCGATGAGCAGTTCTTC.

The V gene is TRBV5-1, the J gene TRBJ2-4, with 11 bases identical to TRBD2. The J call is in doubt because the DNA end fits TRBJ2-5 better. Germline values: CDR1 SGHRS, CDR2 YFSETQ. The CDR3 runs to 16 residues. As DNA, the CDR3 is TGCGCCAGCAGCTTGGGACTAGCGGGGATTTGGGGGACCCAGTACTTC. It is translated as CASSLGLAGIWGTQYF.

V and J are TRBV5-1 and TRBJ2-5; 7 bases are a match to TRBD1. Unmatched junction bases numbered 3, after V lost 3 bases and J lost 1 base. The CDR3 consists of 14 residues. The germline CDR1 and CDR2 sequences are SGHRS and YFSETQ. The CDR3 here is CASSWGTVQETQYF. The CDR3 coding sequence is TGCGCCAGCAGCTGGGGGACAGTCCAAGAGACCCAGTACTTC.

This clonotype was detected only a few times. The chain uses TRBV5-4 and TRBJ2-7, with 7 bases identical to TRBD2. J was trimmed by 6 bases and V by 0 bases; bases with no gene match: 9. Germline V lookup: CDR1 SGHNT, CDR2 YYREEE (reference sequence). The CDR3 has 15 amino acids. The CDR3 coding sequence is TGTGCCAGCAGCTTGGCCCAACGGCGGGGGTTCGAGCAGTACTTC. Its translation is CASSLAQRRGFEQYF.

The chain carries TRBV29-1 and TRBJ2-4, with TRBD2 as a possible D gene (6 bases). Near its end, the DNA agrees better with TRBJ2-7, so the J call may be wrong. Germline CDR1 SQVTM, CDR2 ANQGSEA. CDR3 size: 14 residues. The CDR3 protein is CSVSGGAGSYEQYF. In DNA form, the CDR3 reads TGCAGCGTTTCCGGGGGAGCAGGTAGTTACGAGCAGTACTTC.

This clonotype was counted only a few times. The V gene is TRBV2, the J gene TRBJ2-7; D gene ambiguous. V lost 1 base, J lost 5 bases, and 12 bases lay in between. The CDR3 runs to 14 residues. Per the germline V gene, CDR1 is SNHLY and CDR2 is FYNNEI. The CDR3 loop is CASSEVWPSDEQYF. Here the CDR3 DNA reads TGTGCCAGCAGTGAAGTGTGGCCTTCCGACGAGCAGTACTTC.

This clonotype was seen at least ten times. The CDR3 DNA sequence: TGTGCCAGCAGTCCCGGGACAGGGGGCGCTGGGCAGTACTTC. This gives the protein CASSPGTGGAGQYF. This chain joins TRBV6-2 or TRBV6-3 and TRBJ2-7; 12 nucleotides agree with TRBD1. Per germline, CDR1 MNHEY and CDR2 SVGEGT. The CDR3 runs 14 residues. The junction had 8 bases not matched to a gene; V was cut back by 5 bases and J by 9 bases.

This clonotype appeared a few times. This chain uses TRBV29-1 with TRBJ2-5; the D call may be TRBD1 or TRBD2 (5 bases each). The CDR3 consists of 13 residues. From germline, CDR1 is SQVTM and CDR2 ANQGSEA. Between the trimmed V and J ends, which lost 4 bases and 11 bases, there was a span of 20 bases. CDR3 DNA sequence: TGCAGCGTTGTTGGTAAGCTGGTGGGGGAGCAGTACTTC. This sequence encodes CSVVGKLVGEQYF. The full variable domain, rest sourced from reference TRBV29-1 and TRBJ2-5, is SAVISQKPSRDICQRGTSLTIQCQVDSQVTMMFWYRQQPGQSLTLIATANQGSEATYESGFVIDKFPISRPNLTFSTLTVSNMSPEDSSIYLCSVVGKLVGEQYFGPGTRLLVL.

This clonotype was seen only a few times. The chain recombines TRBV6-1 with TRBJ2-2; 10 bases match TRBD1. The ends lost 4 bases at V and 5 bases at J; junction bases unmatched: 4. This CDR3 has 15 amino acids. The germline V gene has CDR1 MNHNS and CDR2 SASEGT. The CDR3 DNA is TGTGCCAGCAGTGCCTGGACAGGGGGAACCGGGGAGCTGTTTTTT. The encoded protein is CASSAWTGGTGELFF.

This clonotype was found many times. The chain links TRBV12-3 or TRBV12-4 to TRBJ2-1, with TRBD2 matching over 9 bases. The CDR3 runs to 15 residues. The V and J ends lost 0 bases and 4 bases, in that order; junction bases with no gene match: 1. The CDR3 nucleotides are TGTGCCAGCAGTTTAGCGGGACTAGCTTACAATGAGCAGTTCTTC. Its protein is CASSLAGLAYNEQFF.

V and J are TRBV2 and TRBJ1-1; D is uncertain. Germline V CDR1 and CDR2: SNHLY, FYNNEI. The CDR3 length is 14 residues. Deletions cut 4 bases from V and 0 bases from J, with 9 bases between. The DNA of the CDR3 is TGTGCCAGCAGTGGAGCCTGGGTGAACACTGAAGCTTTCTTT. Its translation: CASSGAWVNTEAFF.